This TCR beta chain was profiled in a study of monozygotic twins with inflammatory bowel disease. Whole-study results and caveats: Twins classed as concordant or discordant showed no difference in repertoire similarity, possibly from limited power. Part of the variability in patient repertoires may have come from differing immunosuppressive treatments.

Each donor gave 2.5 ml of peripheral blood. The germline V gene has CDR1 SGHTA and CDR2 FQGNSA. This CDR3 has 12 residues. Concerning this clonotype itself: Antigen specificity is unknown.

A template switching step added UMIs, each with a 6-nucleotide sample barcode. TCRdb re-called the 5' RACE reads and catalogs CDR3 proteins one per entry, DNA excluded. The listing records 110,000 or so distinct CDR3 sequences. This TCR was sampled from a human donor with ulcerative colitis or Crohn's disease, or a healthy co-twin of an affected twin (not recorded which). The chain carries TRBV7-2 and TRBJ2-3. The sample was blood. The CDR3 sequence: CASSLSTDTQYF. Supplemented by reference TRBV7-2 and TRBJ2-3, the full variable domain reads GAGVSQSPSNKVTEKGKDVELRCDPISGHTALYWYRQSLGQGLEFLIYFQGNSAPDKSGLPSDRFSAERTGGSVSTLTIQRTQQEDSAVYLCASSLSTDTQYFGPGTRLTVL.